This is a list of T cell receptor beta chains from one sample in a study of T cell responses to AZD1222 COVID-19 vaccine. Generated by immunoSEQ multiplex PCR, the TCRdb table keeps only in-frame clones and is missing some. The repertoire includes about 120,000 clones, 87% of them detected once, and about 2.5% sits in the top ten. The sample consisted of peripheral blood, taken 28 days after the second AZD1222 dose. These TCRs come from an adult who received the AZD1222 COVID-19 vaccine. The CDR3 runs from the conserved cysteine through the conserved F or W. D genes are given only for firm matches. Clone size is stated in some rows and not others, as once, few, many or a class when expanded.

. TRBJ2-2 . TRBV6-5 TGTGCCAGCAGTTACTCGAAGGGGGGTGGTACCGGGGAGCTGTTTTTT CASSYSKGGGTGELFF
TRBD1 TRBJ2-5 . TRBV29-1 TGCAGCGCACAAAGGGGGGCAGGGGGCAGCAAAGAGAAAGAGACCCAGTACTTC CSAQRGAGGSKEKETQYF
. TRBJ1-3 . TRBV15 TGTGCCACCAGCAGAGGATGGCAGGTTGGAAACACCATATATTTT CATSRGWQVGNTIYF
TRBD1 TRBJ1-5 . TRBV6-6 TGTGCCAGCAGTCCCTGGGGGATTGGAACGCAGGGGGTCTCGGGTCAGCCCCAGCATTTT CASSPWGIGTQGVSGQPQHF
TRBD1 TRBJ1-2 . TRBV29-1 TGCAGCGTCGGGGACAGGGTGGGTGGCTACACCTTC CSVGDRVGGYTF
. TRBJ2-3 . TRBV2 TGTGCCAGCAGGTGGACACGAGGATACTTGGGCACAGATACGCAGTATTTT CASRWTRGYLGTDTQYF
TRBD1 TRBJ1-5 . TRBV19 TGTGCCAGTAACGACCGGGACAGGGCTCAGCCCCAGCATTTT CASNDRDRAQPQHF
. TRBJ1-4 . TRBV5-1 TGCGCCAGCAGCCTAAGCCCAAGCAGCAAAGAAAAACTGTTTTTT CASSLSPSSKEKLFF
. TRBJ2-5 . TRBV29-1 TGCAGCGTTGGCCAAGAGACCCAGTACTTC CSVGQETQYF
. TRBJ1-6 . TRBV9 TGTGCCAGCAGTCGGGACGGTTATAATTCACCCCTCCACTTT CASSRDGYNSPLHF
. TRBJ1-6 once TRBV7-6 TGTGCCAGCAGCTTAGGCGAGGGATCACCCCTCCACTTT CASSLGEGSPLHF
. TRBJ2-7 . TRBV6-2/TRBV6-3 TGTGCCAGCAGTAGGCCAGACAGGCCCCAGGACGAGCAGTACTTC CASSRPDRPQDEQYF
. TRBJ1-1 . TRBV24-1 TGTGCCACCAGTGATGCAAAGGCTGGGATGAACACTGAAGCTTTCTTT CATSDAKAGMNTEAFF
. TRBJ1-5 few TRBV7-2 TGTGCCAGCAGCTTAGGGGGGAGTAGACAGCCCCAGCATTTT CASSLGGSRQPQHF
TRBD1 TRBJ1-1 . TRBV29-1 TGCAGCGTTACCGGGACAGGGGCCCCTGAAGCTTTCTTT CSVTGTGAPEAFF
. TRBJ1-3 . TRBV7-7 TGTGCCAGCAGCTTGGGTGGAGGAAACACCATATATTTT CASSLGGGNTIYF
. TRBJ2-7 . TRBV5-1 TGCGCCAGCAGCTTCAACTCAGACAGCTCCTACGAGCAGTACTTC CASSFNSDSSYEQYF
TRBD1 TRBJ2-6 . TRBV6-2/TRBV6-3 TGTGCCAGCAGTTACTCCTTGAAACGACAGGGGTACCTCTCTGGGGCCAACGTCCTGACTTTC CASSYSLKRQGYLSGANVLTF
. TRBJ2-3 . TRBV5-1 TGCGCCAGCAGCTTGGTGATCGGGGATACGCAGTATTTT CASSLVIGDTQYF
. TRBJ1-5 once TRBV19 TGTGCCAGTAGTATTGTAAGGGGGAATCAGCCCCAGCATTTT CASSIVRGNQPQHF
. TRBJ1-2 . TRBV27 TGTGCCAGCAGCTCTCGGGGTAACTATGGCTACACCTTC CASSSRGNYGYTF
. TRBJ1-5 . TRBV30 TGTGCCTGGAGTGGGGGGGATCAGCCCCAGCATTTT CAWSGGDQPQHF
TRBD1 TRBJ1-4 . TRBV6-6 TGTGCCAGCAGTTGGGGGGACAGGGCGGTTAATGAAAAACTGTTTTTT CASSWGDRAVNEKLFF
TRBD1 TRBJ2-2 . TRBV5-4 TGTGCCAGCAGGTCCGGGACAGGGATCACCGGGGAGCTGTTTTTT CASRSGTGITGELFF
. TRBJ1-4 . TRBV6-6 TGTGCCAGCCACCTTGATGAAAAACTGTTTTTT CASHLDEKLFF
TRBD1 TRBJ1-2 . TRBV27 TGTGCCAGCAGTTTAAGGTCCCCTAGGACAGGGTCCTTTAACTATGGCTACACCTTC CASSLRSPRTGSFNYGYTF
. TRBJ1-6 . TRBV5-4 TGTGCCAGCAGCTTGGACGCGACAGGCGATTCACCCCTCCACTTT CASSLDATGDSPLHF
. TRBJ1-4 . TRBV19 TGTGCCAGTAGTATCCGGGTCGACGAAGGGGAAAAACTGTTTTTT CASSIRVDEGEKLFF
. TRBJ2-4 . TRBV7-9 TGTGCCAGCAGCGACCTTGGGGGTTCAAACATTCAGTACTTC CASSDLGGSNIQYF
. TRBJ1-2 . TRBV9 TGTGCCAGCAGCGTAGCGGGGCACGGGGCGCGGGGCTACACCTTC CASSVAGHGARGYTF
TRBD2 TRBJ2-7 . TRBV27 TGTGCCAGCAGTCCCCGGGGGGGACCCTACGAGCAGTACTTC CASSPRGGPYEQYF
. TRBJ2-2 few TRBV19 TGTGCCAGTAGTGCCCGACAGGGAGGGACCGGGGAGCTGTTTTTT CASSARQGGTGELFF
. TRBJ1-2 . TRBV9 TGTGCCAGCAGCGGCTCCGACAGAGTCTACACCTTC CASSGSDRVYTF
. TRBJ1-5 few TRBV19 TGTGCCAGTAGTATGTTCCTGGGGGAATATCAGCCCCAGCATTTT CASSMFLGEYQPQHF
TRBD1 TRBJ2-3 . TRBV7-2 TGTGCCAGCAGCTCAGGGGGACAGGGCACAGATACGCAGTATTTT CASSSGGQGTDTQYF
. TRBJ1-3 . TRBV7-3 TGTGCCAGCAGCGCAGGGATCGGAAACACCATATATTTT CASSAGIGNTIYF
. TRBJ1-1 . TRBV24-1 TGTGCCACCAGTGATTCGGGGACTGAAGCTTTCTTT CATSDSGTEAFF
. TRBJ2-2 . TRBV29-1 TGCAGCGTTGGAGGGCAGTGGGCCACCGGGGAGCTGTTTTTT CSVGGQWATGELFF
. TRBJ1-4 . TRBV18 TGTGCCAGCTCACCAGGTTTGGATGAAAAACTGTTTTTT CASSPGLDEKLFF
. TRBJ2-7 . TRBV10-2 TGCGCCAGCGGGCGCGAGCCATCCTACGAGCAGTACTTC CASGREPSYEQYF
. TRBJ1-3 . TRBV7-2 TGTGCCAGCAGCTTAGTCGTGGCGGATTCCGAGCCCATATATTTT CASSLVVADSEPIYF
. TRBJ1-2 . TRBV9 TGTGCCAGCAGCGCACACGGGGGGAGACAAGGGAGTGGCTACACCTTC CASSAHGGRQGSGYTF